This T cell receptor beta chain came from a study of tumor-infiltrating lymphocytes in localized non-small cell lung cancer. Study observations and caveats: Compared with uninvolved lung, tumors showed higher T cell infiltration by TCRbeta sequencing. Not all patients were TCR sequenced, owing to tissue quantity.

Germline V gene data show CDR1 as KGHSH and CDR2 as LQKENI. This CDR3 contains 15 residues. The V and J ends lost 2 bases and 1 base respectively, with 11 bases between them. Some clones are missing from TCRdb's copy, which holds only in-frame ones; the method was immunoSEQ multiplex PCR. Found here are 14,000 or so clones, roughly 70% of them singletons; the top ten hold 4.1%. In its sample, this clone was seen a few times. The antigen remains unidentified. The sample comprised lung tumor tissue. This TCR was recovered from a human donor with non-small cell lung cancer. The V and J genes are TRBV18 and TRBJ1-2, with a tentative D call TRBD1 (6 bases). Here the CDR3 reads CASSPTGSNNYGYTF. CDR3 nucleotides: TGTGCCAGCTCACCAACAGGGTCCAATAACTATGGCTACACCTTC.